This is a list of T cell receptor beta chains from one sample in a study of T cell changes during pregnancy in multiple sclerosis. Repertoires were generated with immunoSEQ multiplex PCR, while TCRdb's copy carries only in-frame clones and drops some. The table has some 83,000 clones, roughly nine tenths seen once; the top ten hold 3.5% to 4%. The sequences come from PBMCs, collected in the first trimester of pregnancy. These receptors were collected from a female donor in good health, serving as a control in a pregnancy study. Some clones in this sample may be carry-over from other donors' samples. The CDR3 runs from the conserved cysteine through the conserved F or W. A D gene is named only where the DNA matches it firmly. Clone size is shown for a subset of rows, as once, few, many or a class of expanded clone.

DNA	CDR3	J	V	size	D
TGTGCCAGTAGCCCCGACAGGTGGGACACTGAAGCTTTCTTT	CASSPDRWDTEAFF	TRBJ1-1	TRBV19	.	.
TGTGCCAGCAGTTTACTCGGGGGGTCTAGCACAGATACGCAGTATTTT	CASSLLGGSSTDTQYF	TRBJ2-3	TRBV27	.	TRBD2
TGTGCCAGCATTCAATCGGGCCAAGAGACCCAGTACTTC	CASIQSGQETQYF	TRBJ2-5	TRBV25-1	.	.
TGCGCCAGCAGCTTAGGATCGACAGCTACTAATTCACCCCTCCACTTT	CASSLGSTATNSPLHF	TRBJ1-6	TRBV5-1	.	.
TGTGCCAGCAGCCAAGAGTGGAGGACAGGTAACCAGCCCCAGCATTTT	CASSQEWRTGNQPQHF	TRBJ1-5	TRBV14	.	TRBD1
TGCGCCAGCAGCCCGAGCGGGACAGGGAGAGTATTCCCGAACACTGAAGCTTTCTTT	CASSPSGTGRVFPNTEAFF	TRBJ1-1	TRBV5-1	once	TRBD1
TGTGCCAGCAGACTGGGCAGGCGAAAAATGAACACTGAAGCTTTCTTT	CASRLGRRKMNTEAFF	TRBJ1-1	TRBV11-2	few	.
TGTGCCAGCAGCCCTAACCCGGGGACAAGGGCTCAGCCCCAGCATTTT	CASSPNPGTRAQPQHF	TRBJ1-5	TRBV11-2	.	.
TGTGCCAGCAGCCCTCCCTTAGGGACTACCTACTACAATGAGCAGTTCTTC	CASSPPLGTTYYNEQFF	TRBJ2-1	TRBV7-8	once	TRBD2
TGTGCCAGCACCCCCGGACTCGTAACAAAAGGGACCCAGTACTTC	CASTPGLVTKGTQYF	TRBJ2-5	TRBV7-2	.	.
TGTGCCAGCAGCGTAGCTATGAATTCACCCCTCCACTTT	CASSVAMNSPLHF	TRBJ1-6	TRBV9	.	.
TGTGCCAGCTCAAGGGACAGCTATATGGACGAGCAGTACTTC	CASSRDSYMDEQYF	TRBJ2-7	TRBV18	.	TRBD1
TGCGCCAGCAGCTTGGACGTCAGGTCGGCTAATGAAAAACTGTTTTTT	CASSLDVRSANEKLFF	TRBJ1-4	TRBV5-1	.	.
TGTGCCAGCAGCTTAGTGGACAGCTATGGCTACACCTTC	CASSLVDSYGYTF	TRBJ1-2	TRBV11-2	.	.
TGTGCCAGCAGCTTCGAGCCACTGGACGAGCAGTACTTC	CASSFEPLDEQYF	TRBJ2-7	TRBV7-9	.	.
TGTGCCATCAGTGAGGCAGGAGGGGCCTACGAGCAGTACTTC	CAISEAGGAYEQYF	TRBJ2-7	TRBV10-3	.	.
TGTGCCAGCAGCTCCGCTGGACAGAGACAAGAGACCCAGTACTTC	CASSSAGQRQETQYF	TRBJ2-5	TRBV7-2	.	.
TGTGCCAGCAGCTTCGCAGGGAACTATGGCTACACCTTC	CASSFAGNYGYTF	TRBJ1-2	TRBV5-4	.	.
TGCGCCAGCAGCTGGACGGTAACAGGAAAAAATGAAAAACTGTTTTTT	CASSWTVTGKNEKLFF	TRBJ1-4	TRBV5-1	once	.
TGTGCCAGCAAACAAAAAGCGGGCGACGTGTCCTACGAGCAGTACTTC	CASKQKAGDVSYEQYF	TRBJ2-7	TRBV19	.	.
TGTGTCAGCAACCTATCACAGGGTTCTGGAAACACCATATATTTT	CVSNLSQGSGNTIYF	TRBJ1-3	TRBV6-1	few	.
TGTGCCAGCTACATCCGGCCGGCTGGGCACAAGACCCAGTACTTC	CASYIRPAGHKTQYF	TRBJ2-5	TRBV27	.	.
TGTGCCAGCAGTCCCCCTAACACCGGGGAGCTGTTTTTT	CASSPPNTGELFF	TRBJ2-2	TRBV11-3	.	.
TGCGCCAGCAGCCTCGGACAGGAACCTCAAGAGACCCAGTACTTC	CASSLGQEPQETQYF	TRBJ2-5	TRBV4-1	.	TRBD1
TGTGCCAGCAGCCAAGATCTAGGGGGAGGGCCGGAGACCCAGTACTTC	CASSQDLGGGPETQYF	TRBJ2-5	TRBV4-2	.	.
TGTGCCAGCACCACTTTGGCGGGAGGACCGATCAATGAGCAGTTCTTC	CASTTLAGGPINEQFF	TRBJ2-1	TRBV2	.	TRBD2
TGCAGCGCCCGGACTAGCGGGGACACCGGGGAGCTGTTTTTT	CSARTSGDTGELFF	TRBJ2-2	TRBV29-1	once	TRBD2
TGTGCCAGTAGTGGAACAGGGCGAGGGACTGAAGCTTTCTTT	CASSGTGRGTEAFF	TRBJ1-1	TRBV19	.	.
TGTGCCAGCAGCGCAGGGGTCCCTGCGTCTGGGGCCAACGTCCTGACTTTC	CASSAGVPASGANVLTF	TRBJ2-6	TRBV9	.	.
TGTGCCAGCAGTGAAGCTCGGTCTCGTTGGGAAGCTTTCTTT	CASSEARSRWEAFF	TRBJ1-1	TRBV6-1	.	.
TGTGCCAGCAGCGTTGGCTGGGCCCAAGGCAGAGATACGCAGTATTTT	CASSVGWAQGRDTQYF	TRBJ2-3	TRBV5-6	medium-sized	.
TGTGCCAGCAGCCTTAGTGGGCAGTCAGATACGCAGTATTTT	CASSLSGQSDTQYF	TRBJ2-3	TRBV7-8	once	.
TGTGCCAGCAGCTTAGTATCCGGGGAGCTGTTTTTT	CASSLVSGELFF	TRBJ2-2	TRBV7-8	.	.
TGTGCCAGCAGCCAAGGGACTAGCGGGGGGAATGAGCAGTTCTTC	CASSQGTSGGNEQFF	TRBJ2-1	TRBV6-6	once	TRBD2
TGTGCCAGCAACTATGGCCGGGCGGGGGGAGATACGCAGTATTTT	CASNYGRAGGDTQYF	TRBJ2-3	TRBV5-4	.	TRBD2
TGCGCCAGCTCGACGGGGAGGGGGAACAATGAGCAGTTCTTC	CASSTGRGNNEQFF	TRBJ2-1	TRBV4-1	.	.
TGCAGCTCCCGGGACAGGGAATACAATGAGCAGTTCTTC	CSSRDREYNEQFF	TRBJ2-1	TRBV29-1	.	TRBD1
TGTGCCAGCAGCGGGGGGAGGTCGAACAATCAGCCCCAGCATTTT	CASSGGRSNNQPQHF	TRBJ1-5	TRBV6-5	.	.
TGTGCCAGCAGCCTGACGGGGTCTCATGGCTACACCTTC	CASSLTGSHGYTF	TRBJ1-2	TRBV7-9	few	.
TGCGCCAGCAGCGTTGGGGCCGGACGTTACAATGAGCAGTTCTTC	CASSVGAGRYNEQFF	TRBJ2-1	TRBV5-1	few	.
TGTGCCAGCAGGCAGGGGCTGAACACTGAAGCTTTCTTT	CASRQGLNTEAFF	TRBJ1-1	TRBV7-3	.	.
TGCAGCGTTGATGGGGCTTCATCTGCTGATACGCAGTATTTT	CSVDGASSADTQYF	TRBJ2-3	TRBV29-1	.	.
TGTGCCAGCAGCCGGAGCCTCCAAGAGACCCAGTACTTC	CASSRSLQETQYF	TRBJ2-5	TRBV7-8	.	.
TGTGCCAGTAGTACCTCCGAGGGGGTTGGCAATGAGCAGTTCTTC	CASSTSEGVGNEQFF	TRBJ2-1	TRBV19	.	.